The next 4 T cell receptor beta chains were all read from a single sample in a study of CD8+ T cells in alopecia areata. Treatment meaning: oral pan-JAK inhibitor, 5-10 mg twice daily. Isolated RNA was reverse transcribed into cDNA used as the sequencing template. The data were produced by immunoSEQ multiplex PCR, yet TCRdb's version contains in-frame clones alone and is incomplete. Among around 120,000 clones listed, around 60% were seen once. The sample consisted of CD4+ T cells sorted from blood, taken at week 4, from a patient treated with tofacitinib. The origin of the receptors is a human donor with alopecia areata.

This clone has just a few counts. The CDR3, as DNA: TGTGCCAGCAGGGAGGAGGGACGGACTGAAGCTTTCTTT. It specifies CASREEGRTEAFF. The genes are TRBV25-1 and TRBJ1-1, with D possibly being TRBD1 (5 bases). Germline CDR1 MGHDK, CDR2 SYGVNS. Trimming left V 6 bases short and J 5 bases short, with 13 bases between. This CDR3 spans 13 amino acids.

The rearrangement links TRBV7-9 to TRBJ2-5, with TRBD2 matching 14 bases. J gave up 5 bases and V 4 bases, and 9 bases lay outside the gene matches. There are 17 residues in the CDR3. Germline CDR1 is SEHNR and CDR2 is FQNEAQ (reference sequence). The CDR3 sequence is CASSSRLAGGPRETQYF. The CDR3 nucleotides are TGTGCCAGCAGCTCCCGACTAGCGGGAGGGCCTCGGGAGACCCAGTACTTC.

The chain joins TRBV29-1 to TRBJ1-2; D might be TRBD1 (6 bases). The CDR3 is 12 amino acids. The germline gives CDR1 SQVTM, CDR2 ANQGSEA. Trimming cost V 8 bases and J 6 bases, with 16 bases left between them. The CDR3 coding sequence is TGCAGCACCGCACAGGGTGACCATGGCTACACCTTC. Its translation is CSTAQGDHGYTF.

This sequence joins TRBV15 and TRBJ2-1; possibly TRBD2 for D (5 bases). The ends were cut back, 0 bases at V and 10 bases at J, with 7 bases in the middle. This CDR3 contains 12 residues. Germline assignment: CDR1 LNHNV and CDR2 YYDKDF (reference sequence). The CDR3 region has the DNA TGTGCCACCAGCAGAGAACTAGTCGAGCAGTTCTTC. Amino acid sequence: CATSRELVEQFF.